This T cell receptor beta chain was sequenced in a study of blood T cell repertoires in COVID-19. In the original analysis: The authors estimated nucleated cell counts from reference gene primer amplification. The method was immunoSEQ multiplex PCR; TCRdb's version includes in-frame clones alone and lacks a portion of them. V and J calls and clone size are given by that table; D and trimming were obtained from the DNA. The sample has 250,000 or so clones; around 93% are singletons. Participants spanned ages about 18 to 100 years and resided in about 24 US areas. Input material: PBMCs or T cells enriched from blood (not recorded which). This TCR was recovered from a middle-aged man who had been exposed to COVID-19.

This CDR3 reads CASRPDLTDTQYF. Written as DNA, the CDR3 is TGTGCCAGCAGACCAGACTTGACAGATACGCAGTATTTT. The V call is TRBV6-5, the J call TRBJ2-3; unclear D gene. Germline CDR1 MNHEY, CDR2 SVGAGI. This CDR3 is built from 13 residues. V was shortened by 6 bases and J by 3 bases, with 10 bases between the two germline ends.